What follows are 21 T cell receptor beta chains derived from one specimen sequenced in a study of OX40 agonist ivuxolimab in advanced cancers. Clones were read by immunoSEQ multiplex PCR, and TCRdb kept only the in-frame ones, dropping some. In the table there are 55,000 to 90,000 clones, around 83% of which are singletons. The input for sequencing was CD4+ or CD8+ T cells sorted from blood, taken in a trial of the OX40 agonist ivuxolimab. These receptors originate from an adult with an advanced solid tumor such as melanoma, head and neck, liver or kidney cancer.

V is TRBV6-5 and J is TRBJ2-5; maybe TRBD1 (6 bases). Germline V gene sequence: CDR1 MNHEY, CDR2 SVGAGI. Trimming shortened V by 0 bases and J by 4 bases, and 9 bases separated the two germline ends. There are 14 residues in the CDR3. In DNA form, the CDR3 reads TGTGCCAGCAGTTACTCTTGGGGGCGAGAGACCCAGTACTTC. It specifies CASSYSWGRETQYF.

The V gene is TRBV9, the J gene TRBJ2-3; 7 bases are shared with TRBD2. Germline V gene sequence: CDR1 SGDLS, CDR2 YYNGEE. After removal of 2 bases from V and 9 bases from J, the junction contained 9 bases not matched to a gene. This CDR3 region has 14 residues. CDR3 protein: CASSVGGSFGTQYF. DNA of the CDR3: TGTGCCAGCAGCGTGGGGGGGTCCTTCGGGACGCAGTATTTT. Looking up the rest from reference TRBV9 and TRBJ2-3 gives the full variable domain: DSGVTQTPKHLITATGQRVTLRCSPRSGDLSVYWYQQSLDQGLQFLIQYYNGEERAKGNILERFSAQQFPDLHSELNLSSLELGDSALYFCASSVGGSFGTQYFGPGTRLTVL.

V usage is TRBV21-1 and J usage is TRBJ2-2; no DNA check was done on the table's D call, TRBD2. TRBV21-1 is a known pseudogene. The CDR3 loop spans 19 amino acids. CDR3 region: CASSPHPERGRRNTGELFF. The CDR3 nucleotides are TGTGCCAGCAGCCCGCACCCAGAGCGGGGACGTCGGAACACCGGGGAGCTGTTTTTT.

The chain employs TRBV5-4 and TRBJ1-2; D is ambiguous. The CDR3 is made up of 14 amino acids. Between the trimmed V and J ends, which lost 5 bases and 8 bases, there was a span of 19 bases. CDR1 SGHNT and CDR2 YYREEE come from the germline V gene (reference sequence). The CDR3, as DNA: TGTGCCAGCAGGACTGGGGATGGCGCCGGGGGCTACACCTTC. Its translation: CASRTGDGAGGYTF.

Here the CDR3 DNA reads TGTGCCACCAGCAGAGAGACAGGCTTAGCCGAAAAACTGTTTTTT. It yields the protein CATSRETGLAEKLFF. The chain couples TRBV15 to TRBJ1-4, with D perhaps TRBD1 (6 bases). This CDR3 has 15 residues. Deletions cut 0 bases from V and 8 bases from J, with 13 bases between. Germline V gives CDR1 LNHNV, CDR2 YYDKDF (reference sequence).

The sample holds one count of this clone. V gene TRBV9 combines with J gene TRBJ2-7, with 8 bases fitting TRBD2. The trim removed 0 bases at V and 1 base at J, leaving 6 bases unmatched. Germline assignment: CDR1 SGDLS and CDR2 YYNGEE. This CDR3 comprises 16 residues. The CDR3 sequence: CASSVDASGSSYEQYF. CDR3 nucleotides: TGTGCCAGCAGCGTAGATGCTAGCGGGTCTTCCTACGAGCAGTACTTC.

The V call is TRBV5-4, the J call TRBJ2-3, with TRBD2 matching over 8 bases. The CDR3 has 17 residues. V lost 3 bases to trimming and J lost 2 bases; unmatched junction nucleotides: 11. Germline lookup yields CDR1 SGHNT and CDR2 YYREEE (reference sequence). CDR3 in amino acids: CASSWGLGLRDTDTQYF. The CDR3 region has the DNA TGTGCCAGCAGCTGGGGACTAGGCCTAAGGGACACAGATACGCAGTATTTT.

This sequence joins TRBV6-5 and TRBJ1-5; no clear D gene. Trimming took 6 bases from V and 6 from J, leaving 12 bases between them. Germline CDR1 and CDR2: MNHEY and SVGAGI. This CDR3 has 13 amino acids. The CDR3 DNA reads as TGTGCCAGCAGCCAACGAGAGACTCAGCCCCAGCATTTT. It translates to CASSQRETQPQHF.

This clone was recorded a few times. The V gene is TRBV18, the J gene TRBJ1-2, with D perhaps matching TRBD1 (5 bases). V lost 2 bases, J lost 4 bases, and 11 bases lay in between. Germline V CDR1 and CDR2: KGHSH, LQKENI. The CDR3 is made up of 14 amino acids. CDR3 sequence: CASSPKGVAYGYTF. The CDR3 nucleotides are TGTGCCAGCTCACCAAAAGGGGTGGCCTATGGCTACACCTTC.

The genes are TRBV29-1 and TRBJ2-1; D is uncertain. The CDR3 sequence is 11 residues long. Trimming cost V 3 bases and J 10 bases, with 10 bases left between them. Germline V gene data show CDR1 as SQVTM and CDR2 as ANQGSEA. This CDR3 reads CSVDGYFEQFF. DNA of the CDR3: TGCAGCGTTGATGGTTATTTCGAGCAGTTCTTC.

The rearrangement links TRBV28 to TRBJ1-2; no firm D call. The CDR3 contains 11 residues. Per germline, CDR1 MDHEN and CDR2 SYDVKM. V was clipped by 7 bases and J by 7 bases, with 10 bases between them. CDR3 nucleotides: TGTGCCAGCAAAAGGACGGGTGGCTACACCTTC. As protein: CASKRTGGYTF.

J is TRBJ2-3 and V is TRBV30; a possible D gene is TRBD2 (6 bases). The CDR3 sequence is 13 residues long. Germline V CDR1 and CDR2: GTSNPN, SVGIG (reference sequence). The V and J ends lost 2 bases and 6 bases respectively, with 12 bases between them. The CDR3 DNA is TGTGCCTGGAGTCCAGGCGGGGCGGATACGCAGTATTTT. It is translated as CAWSPGGADTQYF.

The chain joins TRBV10-3 to TRBJ2-7; tentatively, D is TRBD1 (6 bases). The V gene lost 8 bases and the J gene lost 9 bases, with 26 bases spanning the gap. The CDR3 has 15 residues. CDR1 and CDR2 (germline): ENHRY, SYGVKD. The CDR3 DNA sequence: TGTGCCATCGGCGGGCGACAGGAGGCTGGGCTCGGGCAGTACTTC. Translation: CAIGGRQEAGLGQYF.

The V gene is TRBV6-4, the J gene TRBJ2-1; D might be TRBD1 or TRBD2, each matching 5 bases. Per the germline V gene, CDR1 is MRHNA and CDR2 is SNTAGT. The CDR3 is 15 residues long. The ends were cut back, 6 bases at V and 0 bases at J, with 12 bases in the middle. As DNA, the CDR3 is TGTGCCAGCAGCGTGACCGGGGCCTCCTACAATGAGCAGTTCTTC. This codes for CASSVTGASYNEQFF.

This clone was detected only once. The V and J genes are TRBV11-2 and TRBJ2-5, with 8 nucleotides matching TRBD2. The CDR3 totals 14 residues. Per germline, CDR1 SGHAT and CDR2 FQNNGV. The J segment lost 5 bases and the V segment lost 4 bases, leaving 6 bases of the junction unmatched. CDR3 DNA sequence: TGTGCCAGCAGCTCCACCCGCGGGAGGGAGACCCAGTACTTC. It yields the protein CASSSTRGRETQYF.

This chain connects TRBV5-1 to TRBJ2-5; D not resolved. Looked up from germline, CDR1 is SGHRS and CDR2 is YFSETQ. V lost 5 bases to trimming and J lost 2 bases, with 7 bases between them. The CDR3 spans 12 residues. The CDR3 region is CASSPDQETQYF. Here the CDR3 DNA reads TGCGCCAGCAGTCCTGATCAAGAGACCCAGTACTTC.

The V call is TRBV7-9, the J call TRBJ1-1, with 9 bases that match TRBD1. The V gene's germline CDR1 is SEHNR and CDR2 FQNEAQ (reference sequence). The CDR3 has 16 amino acids. Losses at the gene ends were 5 bases for V and 3 bases for J; bases not matched to a gene: 10. CDR3 in amino acids: CASSPGTGIGYTEAFF. DNA for the CDR3: TGTGCCAGCAGCCCCGGGACAGGGATAGGGTACACTGAAGCTTTCTTT. The variable domain in full, with the rest retrieved from reference TRBV7-9 and TRBJ1-1, is DTGVSQNPRHKITKRGQNVTFRCDPISEHNRLYWYRQTLGQGPEFLTYFQNEAQLEKSRLLSDRFSAERPKGSFSTLEIQRTEQGDSAMYLCASSPGTGIGYTEAFFGQGTRLTVV.

The chain is built from TRBV7-2 and TRBJ1-4; TRBD1 agrees at 7 bases. CDR3 length equals 15 residues. J was trimmed by 7 bases and V by 4 bases; bases with no gene match: 9. From germline, CDR1 is SGHTA and CDR2 FQGNSA. The CDR3 bases are TGTGCCAGCAGCTGGAGGGGGCGGAGTGGTGAAAAACTGTTTTTT. This gives the protein CASSWRGRSGEKLFF.

In DNA form, the CDR3 reads TGTGCCAGCAGCTCATGGAGAGAACAGCCCCAGCATTTT. Protein product: CASSSWREQPQHF. The chain combines TRBV5-5 with TRBJ1-5; D gene unclear. The length of the CDR3 is 13 residues. V lost 3 bases and J 7 bases, leaving 11 bases between the germline ends. Per germline, CDR1 SGHKS and CDR2 YYEKEE (reference sequence).

V is TRBV29-1 and J is TRBJ1-4; 7 bases are shared with TRBD1. Germline CDR1 and CDR2: SQVTM and ANQGSEA. Unmatched junction bases numbered 11, after V lost 6 bases and J lost 10 bases. This CDR3 has 13 residues. The CDR3 protein is CSVKDRESLKLFF. The CDR3 region has the DNA TGCAGCGTGAAAGACAGGGAGTCTCTAAAACTGTTTTTT.

This sequence joins TRBV18 and TRBJ2-5; D possibly corresponds to TRBD1 (6 bases). The germline gives CDR1 KGHSH, CDR2 LQKENI. V was cut by 5 bases and J by 3 bases, with 13 bases left in between. The CDR3 length is 14 residues. The CDR3 loop reads CASSSTQGKETQYF. Written as DNA, the CDR3 is TGTGCCAGCTCATCAACTCAGGGGAAAGAGACCCAGTACTTC.